This T cell receptor (beta chain) is from a study of long-term antiretroviral therapy in people with HIV. The assay, immunoSEQ v3.0, was run at survey level. Clones were sequenced by immunoSEQ multiplex PCR, and TCRdb holds only the in-frame ones, with some missing. The table lists more than 20,000 clones, 70% to 90% of them singletons. Regarding this clone: Its antigen remains unknown.

Study-wide points: An increase in diversity followed ART, yet levels stayed below transplant donor controls. Control repertoires displayed wider CDR3 length ranges than the HIV repertoires. Across all time points, the repertoire was dominated by clones that expanded before ART.

CDR3 length equals 14 residues. The trim removed 7 bases at V and 7 bases at J, leaving 10 bases unmatched. The V gene's germline CDR1 is SGHRS and CDR2 YFSETQ. This TCR came from a middle-aged man with HIV. The source material was unsorted PBMCs, sampled roughly 2.6 years after starting antiretroviral therapy. This rearrangement joins TRBV5-1 to TRBJ2-2; TRBD1 matches 7 bases. The CDR3, as DNA: TGCGCCAGCTCGTCTATGACAGGGATCGGGGAGCTGTTTTTT. It specifies CASSSMTGIGELFF.